The present TCR beta chain was sequenced within a study of T cells in Graves' hyperthyroidism and ophthalmopathy. A few counts support this clonotype. The antigen is undetermined. RNA transcripts were the template for amplifying TCR beta CDR3 regions. The HTBI primer set served for first-round RT-PCR of the TCR CDR3. TCRdb processed the multiplex PCR reads anew with MiXCR; each CDR3 protein has one entry. Of roughly 740,000 distinct CDR3 sequences in the sample, about 15% were seen once. This CDR3 comprises 14 residues. Germline-derived CDR1 and CDR2 are LGHNA and YNFKEQ. Trimming took off 2 bases at V and 3 bases at J, with 8 bases between the two ends. Findings of the study overall: Ophthalmopathy was predicted by the model a median of roughly 6.7 months ahead of onset.

V is TRBV4-2 and J is TRBJ2-4, with a possible D match to TRBD2 (5 bases). Material: blood. This TCR derives from a man aged 18 to 30 with Graves' hyperthyroidism. The CDR3 reads CASSQYGDKNIQYF. In nucleotides, the CDR3 is TGTGCCAGCAGCCAATACGGGGACAAAAACATTCAGTACTTC.